Listed below are T cell receptor beta chains from one sample, sequenced in a study of OX40 agonist ivuxolimab in advanced cancers. TCRdb keeps only in-frame clones here, not all; method: immunoSEQ multiplex PCR. Here the sample spans around 40,000 clones, roughly 84% being singletons. Sequenced here: CD4+ or CD8+ T cells sorted from blood, sampled in a trial of the OX40 agonist ivuxolimab. These receptors were collected from an adult with an advanced solid tumor such as melanoma, head and neck, liver or kidney cancer. Each CDR3 is given with its conserved first and last residue. A D gene is named only where the DNA matches it firmly. The size field is filled for only some rows; it gives once, few, many or a size class.

clone_size	v_call	j_call	cdr3_length	d_call	cdr3_aa	cdr3_nt
NA	TRBV2	TRBJ2-7	15	TRBD2	CASSRTSGSSYEQYF	TGTGCCAGCAGTCGGACTAGCGGGAGCTCCTACGAGCAGTACTTC
NA	TRBV7-9	TRBJ2-7	14	NA	CASSFLGPLGEQYF	TGTGCCAGCAGCTTCCTGGGCCCCCTCGGGGAGCAGTACTTC
NA	TRBV30	TRBJ2-5	13	NA	CAWSVTRWETQYF	TGTGCCTGGAGTGTAACTAGGTGGGAGACCCAGTACTTC
NA	TRBV13	TRBJ2-2	16	NA	CASSLGSQWDTGELFF	TGTGCCAGCAGCTTAGGGTCACAGTGGGACACCGGGGAGCTGTTTTTT
NA	TRBV2	TRBJ1-5	14	NA	CASSDGLSNQPQHF	TGTGCCAGCAGTGACGGGCTTAGCAATCAGCCCCAGCATTTT
NA	TRBV28	TRBJ2-7	14	TRBD1	CASSLDTGVSEQYF	TGTGCCAGCAGTTTAGATACAGGGGTGAGCGAGCAGTACTTC
few	TRBV6-1	TRBJ2-1	15	TRBD2	CASSTAGDSYNEQFF	TGTGCCAGCAGTACAGCGGGAGACTCCTACAATGAGCAGTTCTTC
NA	TRBV27	TRBJ2-6	16	NA	CASSTNTVSGSNVLTF	TGTGCCAGCAGTACAAACACCGTCTCTGGGTCCAACGTCCTGACTTTC
NA	TRBV4-3	TRBJ1-5	18	NA	CASSQDSDGPYSNQPQHF	TGCGCCAGCAGCCAAGATTCGGACGGACCCTATAGCAATCAGCCCCAGCATTTT
NA	TRBV4-3	TRBJ2-1	16	TRBD2	CASSQESGGPNNEQFF	TGCGCCAGCAGCCAAGAAAGCGGGGGACCCAACAATGAGCAGTTCTTC
NA	TRBV6-5	TRBJ2-3	15	TRBD2	CASSYSAGGLDTQYF	TGTGCCAGCAGTTATAGTGCGGGGGGCTTAGATACGCAGTATTTT
NA	TRBV7-8	TRBJ1-2	14	NA	CASSIGTANYGYTF	TGTGCCAGCAGCATCGGGACGGCAAACTATGGCTACACCTTC
NA	TRBV7-2	TRBJ2-7	12	NA	CASSQAAYEQYF	TGTGCCAGCAGCCAAGCGGCCTACGAGCAGTACTTC
NA	TRBV9	TRBJ2-2	14	TRBD2	CASGLAGGTGELFF	TGTGCCAGCGGACTAGCGGGGGGGACCGGGGAGCTGTTTTTT
NA	TRBV4-2	TRBJ1-4	18	TRBD1	CASSQLQGHLDTNEKLFF	TGTGCCAGCAGTCAACTACAGGGGCATTTGGACACTAATGAAAAACTGTTTTTT
NA	TRBV7-3	TRBJ1-1	16	NA	CASSLTGMGPGTEAFF	TGTGCCAGCAGCTTAACGGGGATGGGGCCCGGCACTGAAGCTTTCTTT
once	TRBV6-5	TRBJ2-5	13	NA	CASSYGQEETQYF	TGTGCCAGCAGTTACGGGCAGGAAGAGACCCAGTACTTC
NA	TRBV5-8	TRBJ2-5	18	TRBD2	CASSPTKLIIAGTETQYF	TGTGCCAGCAGCCCGACGAAACTGATAATAGCGGGGACGGAGACCCAGTACTTC
NA	TRBV28	TRBJ2-7	14	NA	CASSLRAVHNEQYF	TGTGCCAGCAGTTTAAGGGCGGTCCACAACGAGCAGTACTTC
NA	TRBV5-1	TRBJ2-7	16	TRBD2	CASSLRRLAGDYEQYF	TGCGCCAGCAGCTTACGAAGACTAGCGGGAGACTACGAGCAGTACTTC
few	TRBV4-2	TRBJ1-1	15	NA	CASSQGAGYNPEAFF	TGTGCCAGCAGCCAAGGTGCAGGGTACAACCCTGAAGCTTTCTTT
NA	TRBV11-2	TRBJ1-1	12	NA	CASSNHAAEAFF	TGTGCCAGCAGCAACCACGCCGCTGAAGCTTTCTTT
NA	TRBV5-5	TRBJ2-2	15	TRBD1	CASSQADRETGELFF	TGTGCCAGCAGCCAAGCGGACAGGGAAACCGGGGAGCTGTTTTTT
NA	TRBV5-1	TRBJ2-2	14	NA	CASSFQGGTGELFF	TGCGCCAGCAGCTTTCAGGGAGGCACCGGGGAGCTGTTTTTT
NA	TRBV7-3	TRBJ2-7	14	NA	CASSAGAGTYEQYF	TGTGCCAGCAGCGCTGGGGCAGGGACCTACGAGCAGTACTTC
once	TRBV4-1	TRBJ2-1	17	TRBD2	CASSPSMREGSYNEQFF	TGCGCCAGCAGCCCTTCTATGCGGGAGGGGTCCTACAATGAGCAGTTCTTC
NA	TRBV28	TRBJ1-5	15	TRBD1	CASSFYLTGSQPQHF	TGTGCCAGCAGTTTTTACCTGACAGGGAGTCAGCCCCAGCATTTT
NA	TRBV7-9	TRBJ2-7	15	NA	CASSDFETSSYEQYF	TGTGCCAGCAGCGACTTCGAGACTAGCTCCTACGAGCAGTACTTC
NA	TRBV29-1	TRBJ1-3	15	NA	CSVRIASDSGNTIYF	TGCAGCGTGAGAATCGCCAGTGACAGTGGAAACACCATATATTTT
few	TRBV5-6	TRBJ1-1	11	NA	CASSAAAEAFF	TGTGCCAGCAGCGCGGCTGCTGAAGCTTTCTTT
many	TRBV30	TRBJ2-3	14	TRBD2	CAYLTSSGTDTQYF	TGTGCCTACTTGACTAGCAGTGGCACAGATACGCAGTATTTT
medium-sized	TRBV6-4	TRBJ2-1	13	NA	CASSLDSNNEQFF	TGTGCCAGCAGTTTGGACAGCAACAATGAGCAGTTCTTC
NA	TRBV9	TRBJ1-1	17	NA	CASSVFGDWAVNTEAFF	TGTGCCAGCAGCGTATTTGGGGACTGGGCCGTGAACACTGAAGCTTTCTTT
NA	TRBV7-3	TRBJ2-7	15	TRBD1	CASSVGQGPSYEQYF	TGTGCCAGCAGCGTAGGACAGGGGCCTTCCTACGAGCAGTACTTC
NA	TRBV6-1	TRBJ1-5	16	NA	CASSEAAGEGSQPQHF	TGTGCCAGCAGTGAAGCCGCAGGGGAAGGGAGTCAGCCCCAGCATTTT
medium-sized	TRBV28	TRBJ2-7	17	TRBD2	CASRKKGLAGGTYEQYF	TGTGCCAGCAGGAAAAAGGGACTAGCGGGAGGGACCTACGAGCAGTACTTC
NA	TRBV5-5	TRBJ2-1	16	TRBD2	CASSLSLAGGRGEQFF	TGTGCCAGCAGCCTGTCACTAGCGGGAGGGAGGGGTGAGCAGTTCTTC
NA	TRBV9	TRBJ1-2	14	TRBD1	CASSGYRGNYGYTF	TGTGCCAGCAGCGGATACAGGGGTAACTATGGCTACACCTTC
NA	TRBV9	TRBJ2-7	14	NA	CASSVASGSYEQYF	TGTGCCAGCAGCGTAGCCTCGGGCTCCTACGAGCAGTACTTC
NA	TRBV4-2	TRBJ1-1	12	NA	CASSQEQGEAFF	TGTGCCAGCAGCCAAGAACAGGGTGAAGCTTTCTTT